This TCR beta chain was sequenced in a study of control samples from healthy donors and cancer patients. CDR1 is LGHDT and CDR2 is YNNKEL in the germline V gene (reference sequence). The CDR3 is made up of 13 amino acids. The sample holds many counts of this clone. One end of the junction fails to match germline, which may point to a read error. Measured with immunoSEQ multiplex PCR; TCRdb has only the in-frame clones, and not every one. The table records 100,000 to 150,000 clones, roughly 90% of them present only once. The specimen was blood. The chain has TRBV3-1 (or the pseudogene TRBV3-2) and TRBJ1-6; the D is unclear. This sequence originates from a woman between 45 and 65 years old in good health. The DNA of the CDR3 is TGTGCCAGCAGCCAAGTCCCAGGCAGGCCTTTTTTCTTT. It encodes CASSQVPGRPFFF.